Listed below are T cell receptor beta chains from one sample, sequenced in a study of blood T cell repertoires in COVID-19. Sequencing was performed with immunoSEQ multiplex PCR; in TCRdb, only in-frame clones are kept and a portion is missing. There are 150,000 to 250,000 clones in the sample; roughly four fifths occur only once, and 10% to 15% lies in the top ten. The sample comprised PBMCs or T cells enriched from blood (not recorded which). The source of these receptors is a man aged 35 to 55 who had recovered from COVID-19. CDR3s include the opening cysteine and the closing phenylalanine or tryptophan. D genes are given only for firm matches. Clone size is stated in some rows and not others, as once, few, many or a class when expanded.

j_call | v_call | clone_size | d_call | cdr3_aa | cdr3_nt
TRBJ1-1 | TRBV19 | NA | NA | CASSIGREMGTEAFF | TGTGCCAGTAGTATAGGAAGGGAGATGGGCACTGAAGCTTTCTTT
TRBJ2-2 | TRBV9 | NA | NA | CASSVRVNGELFF | TGTGCCAGCAGCGTACGGGTGAACGGGGAGCTGTTTTTT
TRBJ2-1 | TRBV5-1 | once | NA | CASSLVPAGLGNEQFF | TGCGCCAGCAGCTTGGTCCCGGCGGGACTGGGGAATGAGCAGTTCTTC
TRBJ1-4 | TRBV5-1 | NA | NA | CASSPGQAATNEKLFF | TGCGCCAGCAGCCCGGGACAAGCTGCAACTAATGAAAAACTGTTTTTT
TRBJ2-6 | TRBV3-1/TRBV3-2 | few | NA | CASSQGGGRISGANVLTF | TGTGCCAGCAGCCAAGGGGGAGGACGAATTTCTGGGGCCAACGTCCTGACTTTC
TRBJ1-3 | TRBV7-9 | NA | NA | CASSLAPGDRNTIYF | TGTGCCAGCAGCTTAGCCCCAGGGGATAGAAACACCATATATTTT
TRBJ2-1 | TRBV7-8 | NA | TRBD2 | CASSLVFSGSVDEQFF | TGTGCCAGCAGCTTAGTATTTAGCGGGAGCGTCGATGAGCAGTTCTTC
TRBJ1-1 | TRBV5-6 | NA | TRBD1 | CASSRGTVLIDAEAFF | TGTGCCAGCAGCCGCGGGACAGTGCTCATCGACGCTGAAGCTTTCTTT
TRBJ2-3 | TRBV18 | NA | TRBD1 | CASSRRQGTDTQYF | TGTGCCAGCTCACGACGACAGGGAACAGATACGCAGTATTTT
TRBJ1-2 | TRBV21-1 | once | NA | CASSKDPGTLQGYTF | TGTGCCAGCAGCAAAGATCCCGGGACTCTCCAGGGCTACACCTTC
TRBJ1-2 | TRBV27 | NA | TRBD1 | CASSLYGTDYGYTF | TGTGCCAGCAGTTTATACGGGACAGACTATGGCTACACCTTC
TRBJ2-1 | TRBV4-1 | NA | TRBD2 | CASSQGTSGSTEQFF | TGCGCCAGCAGCCAAGGGACTAGCGGGAGTACTGAGCAGTTCTTC
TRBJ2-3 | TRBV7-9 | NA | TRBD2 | CASSWGAGGTDTQYF | TGTGCCAGCAGCTGGGGAGCGGGAGGCACAGATACGCAGTATTTT
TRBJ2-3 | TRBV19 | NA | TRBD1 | CASSTTGENTQYF | TGTGCCAGTAGTACCACAGGGGAAAATACGCAGTATTTT
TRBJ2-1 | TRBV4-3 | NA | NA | CASSQAMFGTGVYNEQFF | TGCGCCAGCAGCCAAGCGATGTTCGGGACGGGGGTTTACAATGAGCAGTTCTTC